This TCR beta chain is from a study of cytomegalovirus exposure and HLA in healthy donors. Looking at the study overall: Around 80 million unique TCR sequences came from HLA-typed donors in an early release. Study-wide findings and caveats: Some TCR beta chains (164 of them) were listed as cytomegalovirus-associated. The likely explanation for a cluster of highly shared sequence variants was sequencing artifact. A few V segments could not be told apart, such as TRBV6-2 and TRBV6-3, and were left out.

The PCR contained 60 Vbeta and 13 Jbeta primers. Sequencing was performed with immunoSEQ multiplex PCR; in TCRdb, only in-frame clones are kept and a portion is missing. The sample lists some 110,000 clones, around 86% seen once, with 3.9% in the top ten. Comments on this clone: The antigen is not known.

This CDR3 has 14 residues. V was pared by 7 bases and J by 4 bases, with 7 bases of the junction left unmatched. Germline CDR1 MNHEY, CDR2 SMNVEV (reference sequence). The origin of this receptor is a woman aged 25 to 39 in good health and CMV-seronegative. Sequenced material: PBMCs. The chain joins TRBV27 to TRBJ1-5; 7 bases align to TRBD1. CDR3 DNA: TGTGCCAGCAACAACAGGGGAGCGAATCAGCCCCAGCATTTT. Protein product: CASNNRGANQPQHF.